The 15 T cell receptor beta chains in this list originate from one sample, sequenced in a study of CD8+ T cells in alopecia areata. Extracted RNA was reverse transcribed, and the resulting cDNA served as sequencing template. The method was immunoSEQ multiplex PCR; TCRdb's version includes in-frame clones alone and lacks a portion of them. The sample has over 250,000 clones; 60% are singletons. The treatment was: oral pan-JAK inhibitor, 5-10 mg twice daily. The starting material was CD4+ T cells sorted from blood, obtained around week 54, from a patient treated with tofacitinib. The receptors derive from a human donor with alopecia areata.

This chain links TRBV5-1 with TRBJ2-3; 10 bases fit TRBD2. The CDR3 is 15 amino acids. Germline CDR1 reads SGHRS; CDR2 reads YFSETQ. V dropped 5 bases and J dropped 8; count of bases not matched to a gene: 11. The CDR3 sequence is CASRPRLAGDGTQYF. CDR3 coding DNA: TGCGCCAGCAGGCCGAGACTAGCGGGCGACGGTACGCAGTATTTT.

The chain links TRBV29-1 to TRBJ2-5; D possibly corresponds to TRBD2 (7 bases). The germline V gene has CDR1 SQVTM and CDR2 ANQGSEA. Trimming shortened V by 6 bases and J by 1 base, and 12 bases separated the two germline ends. This CDR3 comprises 13 residues. Here the CDR3 reads CSVGGAAQETQYF. DNA of the CDR3: TGCAGCGTGGGGGGGGCGGCCCAAGAGACCCAGTACTTC. The variable domain in full, with the rest retrieved from reference TRBV29-1 and TRBJ2-5, is SAVISQKPSRDICQRGTSLTIQCQVDSQVTMMFWYRQQPGQSLTLIATANQGSEATYESGFVIDKFPISRPNLTFSTLTVSNMSPEDSSIYLCSVGGAAQETQYFGPGTRLLVL.

CDR3 loop: CASSYQWGDTQYF. CDR3 coding DNA: TGTGCCAGCAGTTACCAATGGGGAGATACGCAGTATTTT. The chain combines TRBV6-5 with TRBJ2-3; D uncertain. Trimming removed 2 bases at V and 5 bases at J, with 8 bases between. This CDR3 is 13 amino acids long. Germline loops: CDR1 MNHEY, CDR2 SVGAGI.

This chain joins TRBV7-9 and TRBJ2-1, with TRBD1 as a possible D gene (6 bases). V was clipped by 5 bases and J by 5 bases, with 13 bases between them. This CDR3 region has 14 residues. Germline V gives CDR1 SEHNR, CDR2 FQNEAQ (reference sequence). CDR3 in DNA: TGTGCCAGCAGCCGTCAGGGGCCGGACAATGAGCAGTTCTTC. It codes for CASSRQGPDNEQFF. The full variable domain, with the rest looked up from reference TRBV7-9 and TRBJ2-1, is DTGVSQNPRHKITKRGQNVTFRCDPISEHNRLYWYRQTLGQGPEFLTYFQNEAQLEKSRLLSDRFSAERPKGSFSTLEIQRTEQGDSAMYLCASSRQGPDNEQFFGPGTRLTVL.

Details on this clone: The identical CDR3 is also encoded by other nucleotide sequences in the sample. V usage is TRBV4-3 and J usage is TRBJ1-5, with unresolved D. The ends were cut back, 0 bases at V and 6 bases at J, with 6 bases in the middle. The CDR3 totals 13 residues. From germline, CDR1 is LGHNA and CDR2 YSLEER. CDR3 sequence (DNA): TGCGCCAGCAGCCAAGATAGGGTTCAGCCCCAGCATTTT. Protein product: CASSQDRVQPQHF.

V and J are TRBV20-1 and TRBJ2-3; the D is unclear. CDR3 length: 11 residues. Between the trimmed V and J ends, which lost 4 bases and 1 base, there was a span of 3 bases. CDR1 is DFQATT and CDR2 is SNEGSKA in the germline V gene (reference sequence). This CDR3 is CSAIGTDTQYF. The CDR3 bases are TGCAGTGCTATTGGCACAGATACGCAGTATTTT.

This clone turned up a few times. The chain couples TRBV14 to TRBJ1-6; D remains ambiguous. Germline CDR1 and CDR2: SGHDN and FVKESK. Trimming left V 5 bases short and J 7 bases short, with 9 bases between. The CDR3 length is 13 residues. CDR3: CASSTRGNSPLHF. Here the CDR3 DNA reads TGTGCCAGCAGCACCCGCGGAAATTCACCCCTCCACTTT. Full variable domain (remainder filled in from reference TRBV14 and TRBJ1-6): EAGVTQFPSHSVIEKGQTVTLRCDPISGHDNLYWYRRVMGKEIKFLLHFVKESKQDESGMPNNRFLAERTGGTYSTLKVQPAELEDSGVYFCASSTRGNSPLHFGNGTRLTVT.

This chain joins TRBV29-1 and TRBJ1-1, with a possible D match to TRBD1 (5 bases). The CDR3 length is 11 residues. V lost 7 bases to trimming and J lost 9 bases, with 15 bases between them. Germline loops: CDR1 SQVTM, CDR2 ANQGSEA. For the CDR3, the DNA is TGCAGCGCTGGGGACGTTAGGCAAGCTTTCTTT. This translates into CSAGDVRQAFF.

This clone has a handful of counts. J is TRBJ2-5 and V is TRBV5-1; 8 bases match TRBD1. Germline V gives CDR1 SGHRS, CDR2 YFSETQ. The CDR3 loop spans 14 amino acids. Losses at the gene ends were 4 bases for V and 6 bases for J; bases not matched to a gene: 8. The CDR3 reads CASSPDREGQTQYF. DNA for the CDR3: TGCGCCAGCAGCCCGGACAGGGAAGGTCAGACCCAGTACTTC.

The V call is TRBV9, the J call TRBJ2-2; no clear D gene. The ends were cut back, 0 bases at V and 4 bases at J, with 10 bases in the middle. From germline, CDR1 is SGDLS and CDR2 YYNGEE. The CDR3 is 15 amino acids. The CDR3 region is CASSVGPQVTGELFF. CDR3 DNA sequence: TGTGCCAGCAGCGTAGGTCCGCAGGTCACCGGGGAGCTGTTTTTT. Supplemented by reference TRBV9 and TRBJ2-2, the full variable domain reads DSGVTQTPKHLITATGQRVTLRCSPRSGDLSVYWYQQSLDQGLQFLIQYYNGEERAKGNILERFSAQQFPDLHSELNLSSLELGDSALYFCASSVGPQVTGELFFGEGSRLTVL.

The chain carries TRBV5-1 and TRBJ2-6; D ambiguous. Trimming left V 2 bases short and J 4 bases short, with 10 bases between. This CDR3 contains 15 residues. Germline loops: CDR1 SGHRS, CDR2 YFSETQ. Here the CDR3 DNA reads TGCGCCAGCAGCTTTGCCAGTTCCGGGGCCAACGTCCTGACTTTC. This gives the protein CASSFASSGANVLTF.

The gene calls are TRBV4-3 and TRBJ2-1; 9 bases are a match to TRBD2. This CDR3 is built from 20 residues. V shed 0 bases and J 0 bases; nucleotides not matched to a gene: 12. Germline-derived CDR1 and CDR2 are LGHNA and YSLEER. CDR3 region: CASSQDFQRGAIGSYNEQFF. CDR3 DNA: TGCGCCAGCAGCCAAGACTTCCAGCGGGGGGCCATCGGCTCCTACAATGAGCAGTTCTTC.

The sample holds one count of this clone. This sequence joins TRBV6-5 and TRBJ1-1; D may be TRBD1 (6 bases). This CDR3 comprises 13 residues. CDR1 and CDR2 from the germline V gene are MNHEY and SVGAGI. With 5 bases removed from V and 11 bases from J, the gap between germline ends came to 18 bases. The CDR3 sequence: CASSVGTSLRAFF. The CDR3 DNA is TGTGCCAGCAGTGTTGGGACATCATTAAGGGCTTTCTTT.

This chain joins TRBV5-1 and TRBJ1-1, with D hard to call. Germline V lookup: CDR1 SGHRS, CDR2 YFSETQ. The CDR3 covers 13 residues. Trimming left V 0 bases short and J 10 bases short, with 13 bases between. CDR3 residues: CASSLDYGGSAFF. The CDR3 bases are TGCGCCAGCAGCTTGGATTACGGCGGGTCAGCTTTCTTT. The whole variable domain, filled in from reference TRBV5-1 and TRBJ1-1, reads KAGVTQTPRYLIKTRGQQVTLSCSPISGHRSVSWYQQTPGQGLQFLFEYFSETQRNKGNFPGRFSGRQFSNSRSEMNVSTLELGDSALYLCASSLDYGGSAFFGQGTRLTVV.

Here the CDR3 reads CAWSVMRGNEQYF. The DNA for the CDR3 is TGTGCCTGGAGTGTAATGCGGGGTAACGAGCAGTACTTC. The chain uses TRBV30 and TRBJ2-7; a weak D match, TRBD2 (6 bases). The ends were cut back, 0 bases at V and 5 bases at J, with 11 bases in the middle. Germline assignment: CDR1 GTSNPN and CDR2 SVGIG (reference sequence). CDR3 size: 13 residues.